This passage covers 12 T cell receptor beta chains from one sample sequenced in a study of OX40 agonist ivuxolimab in advanced cancers. TCRdb's table, derived via immunoSEQ multiplex PCR, lists solely in-frame clones and lacks some. The table records about 100,000 clones, around nine tenths of them present only once. Sequences were derived from CD4+ or CD8+ T cells sorted from blood, sampled in a trial of the OX40 agonist ivuxolimab. The receptors here all came from an adult with an advanced solid tumor such as melanoma, head and neck, liver or kidney cancer.

V is TRBV5-1 and J is TRBJ2-3; D gene unclear. V lost 6 bases, J lost 4 bases, and 12 bases lay in between. The CDR3 runs 13 residues. From germline, CDR1 is SGHRS and CDR2 YFSETQ. The CDR3 loop is CASNDLIADTQYF. DNA for the CDR3: TGCGCCAGCAACGATCTGATTGCAGATACGCAGTATTTT.

The chain uses TRBV29-1 and TRBJ2-1, with TRBD2 matching 16 bases. V dropped 4 bases and J dropped 14; count of bases not matched to a gene: 11. Germline values: CDR1 SQVTM, CDR2 ANQGSEA. The CDR3 consists of 15 residues. CDR3 bases: TGCAGCGTTGTAGTCGGGACTAGCGGGAGGGTAGCTGAGTTCTTC. This translates into CSVVVGTSGRVAEFF.

CDR3: CASSLLGGGPYTGELFF. DNA for the CDR3: TGTGCCAGCAGCTTGTTAGGGGGAGGGCCGTACACCGGGGAGCTGTTTTTT. J is TRBJ2-2 and V is TRBV5-4; D possibly corresponds to TRBD2 (7 bases). The CDR3 sequence is 17 residues long. Trimming took off 1 base at V and 3 bases at J, with 16 bases between the two ends. The V gene's germline CDR1 is SGHNT and CDR2 YYREEE (reference sequence). Based on the CDR3 plus reference TRBV5-4 and TRBJ2-2, the full variable domain is ETGVTQSPTHLIKTRGQQVTLRCSSQSGHNTVSWYQQALGQGPQFIFQYYREEENGRGNFPPRFSGLQFPNYSSELNVNALELDDSALYLCASSLLGGGPYTGELFFGEGSRLTVL.

CDR3 in DNA: TGTGCCAGCAGCTTAGCGTATTATGAGCCCCAGCATTTT. Encoded protein: CASSLAYYEPQHF. The V and J genes are TRBV7-2 and TRBJ1-5; D remains ambiguous. Trimming took 0 bases from V and 8 from J, leaving 8 bases between them. This CDR3 region has 13 residues. Germline CDR1 reads SGHTA; CDR2 reads FQGNSA.

The CDR3 protein is CASSLVPVGGTGELFF. CDR3 coding DNA: TGTGCCAGCAGCTTAGTCCCGGTAGGGGGAACCGGGGAGCTGTTTTTT. The chain combines TRBV7-2 with TRBJ2-2, with D tentatively TRBD1 (6 bases). Trimming removed 1 base from V and 5 bases from J, with 14 bases in between. CDR1 is SGHTA, CDR2 FQGNSA, per germline. The CDR3 runs to 16 residues.

The gene calls are TRBV5-6 and TRBJ2-7; TRBD1 or TRBD2 may be the D gene (6 bases each). This CDR3 is 15 amino acids long. The V and J ends lost 4 bases and 5 bases respectively, with 19 bases between them. Germline CDR1 SGHDT, CDR2 YYEEEE. DNA of the CDR3: TGTGCCAGCAGCAGAGTAGGGGGGCCCATCGACGAGCAGTACTTC. Its protein product is CASSRVGGPIDEQYF.

The chain carries TRBV6-6 and TRBJ2-7; D is tentatively TRBD1 or TRBD2 (5 bases each). Germline values: CDR1 MNHNY, CDR2 SVGAGI (reference sequence). Trimming pared 5 bases from V and 3 bases from J, leaving 14 bases between. The CDR3 spans 14 residues. The CDR3 region has the DNA TGTGCCAGCAGTCTATCCGGGACCCTCTACGAGCAGTACTTC. Translated: CASSLSGTLYEQYF.

V and J are TRBV5-1 and TRBJ1-1; TRBD1 matches 11 bases. CDR1 is SGHRS and CDR2 is YFSETQ in the germline V gene. This CDR3 comprises 15 residues. The V gene end was trimmed by 4 bases and the J gene end by 8 bases; junction bases not matched to a gene: 10. Written as DNA, the CDR3 is TGCGCCAGCAGCGCGAGAAAGGGACAGGGGGAAGAAGCTTTCTTT. Its protein product is CASSARKGQGEEAFF.

This chain uses TRBV18 with TRBJ1-2; D is perhaps TRBD1 (5 bases). Germline CDR1 and CDR2: KGHSH and LQKENI. With 7 bases removed from V and 7 bases from J, the gap between germline ends came to 19 bases. The CDR3 covers 14 residues. The CDR3 is CASYSPGRAGGYTF. The CDR3 bases are TGTGCCAGCTATTCCCCCGGCAGGGCCGGTGGCTACACCTTC. The whole variable domain, remainder taken from reference TRBV18 and TRBJ1-2, is NAGVMQNPRHLVRRRGQEARLRCSPMKGHSHVYWYRQLPEEGLKFMVYLQKENIIDESGMPKERFSAEFPKEGPSILRIQQVVRGDSAAYFCASYSPGRAGGYTFGSGTRLTVV.

The chain recombines TRBV7-3 with TRBJ2-1; 13 nucleotides line up with TRBD2. V shed 10 bases, J shed 0 bases, and the junction held 9 bases outside the gene matches. This CDR3 region has 17 residues. The V gene's germline CDR1 is SGHTA and CDR2 FQGTGA. Written as DNA, the CDR3 is TGTGCCACAAACGGACTAGCGGGAGCCCGCTCCTACAATGAGCAGTTCTTC. Its translation: CATNGLAGARSYNEQFF.

The rearrangement joins TRBV27 to TRBJ1-4; D is uncertain. V dropped 5 bases and J dropped 3 bases, with 13 bases sitting between them. The CDR3 sequence is 15 residues long. Germline CDR1 and CDR2: MNHEY and SMNVEV (reference sequence). For the CDR3, the DNA is TGTGCCAGCAGTCGAGGATTGGTGTCTAATGAAAAACTGTTTTTT. Its translation is CASSRGLVSNEKLFF.

The V gene is TRBV7-9, the J gene TRBJ2-6; tentatively, D is TRBD1 or TRBD2 (5 bases each). Trimming removed 1 base at V and 0 bases at J, with 10 bases between. Germline lookup yields CDR1 SEHNR and CDR2 FQNEAQ (reference sequence). The CDR3 is 17 amino acids. CDR3 sequence: CASSLEGRVSGANVLTF. The CDR3 DNA sequence: TGTGCCAGCAGCTTAGAGGGACGAGTCTCTGGGGCCAACGTCCTGACTTTC.